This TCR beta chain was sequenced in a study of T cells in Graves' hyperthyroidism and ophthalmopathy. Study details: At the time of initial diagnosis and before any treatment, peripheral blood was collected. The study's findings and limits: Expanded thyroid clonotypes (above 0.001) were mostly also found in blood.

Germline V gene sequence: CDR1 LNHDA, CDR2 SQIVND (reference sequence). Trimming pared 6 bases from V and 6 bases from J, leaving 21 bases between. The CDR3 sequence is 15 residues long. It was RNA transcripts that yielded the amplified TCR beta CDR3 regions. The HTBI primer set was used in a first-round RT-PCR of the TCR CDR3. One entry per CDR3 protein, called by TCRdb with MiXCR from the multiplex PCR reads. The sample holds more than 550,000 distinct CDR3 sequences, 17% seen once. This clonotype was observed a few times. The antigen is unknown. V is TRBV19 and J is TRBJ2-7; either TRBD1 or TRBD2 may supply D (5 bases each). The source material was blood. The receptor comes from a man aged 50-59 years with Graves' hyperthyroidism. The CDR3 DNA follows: TGTGCCAGTAGCCCTGTAGGGGACGCAAAACGCGAGCAGTACTTC. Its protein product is CASSPVGDAKREQYF. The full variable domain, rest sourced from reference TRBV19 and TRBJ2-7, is DGGITQSPKYLFRKEGQNVTLSCEQNLNHDAMYWYRQDPGQGLRLIYYSQIVNDFQKGDIAEGYSVSREKKESFPLTVTSAQKNPTAFYLCASSPVGDAKREQYFGPGTRLTVT.